One T cell receptor (beta chain) is described in this entry. The target antigen is unknown. This sample was taken from a study of cytomegalovirus exposure and HLA in healthy donors. General study findings and limits: Association of around 17,000 TCR beta sequences with HLA alleles was found at 0.05 false discovery rate in a later analysis. Based on reports, TCR beta sequences accurately predicted HLA-A and HLA-B alleles for most subjects. Researchers reported in a later analysis that a missense DCLRE1C variant was tied to TCR beta V- and J-gene trimming.

All the people who gave samples were healthy bone marrow donors. V lost 4 bases to trimming and J lost 5 bases, with 9 bases between them. The CDR3 is 12 residues long. Germline loops: CDR1 SGHRS, CDR2 YFSETQ. Both 60 Vbeta primers and 13 Jbeta primers went into the PCR. Produced via immunoSEQ multiplex PCR; TCRdb's table is partial and in-frame only. The table records more than 110,000 clones, 60% to 85% of them present only once. The chain couples TRBV5-1 to TRBJ2-5; no clear D gene. The receptor was derived from a man aged 18 to 29 in good health and CMV-seronegative. The sequenced sample consisted of PBMCs. In nucleotides, the CDR3 is TGCGCCAGCAGCGATTTTGAGGAGACCCAGTACTTC. It is translated as CASSDFEETQYF.